This T cell receptor beta chain is from a study of blood T cell repertoires in COVID-19. About the research overall: Collection of acute and convalescent COVID-19 samples took place in the United States, Italy and Spain. The analysed material was cDNA or gDNA that came from T cells, B-cell-depleted T cells, or PBMCs.

The CDR3 consists of 14 residues. V shed 10 bases, J shed 9 bases, and the junction held 10 bases outside the gene matches. Looked up from germline, CDR1 is MNHEY and CDR2 is SVGAGI. Authors' analysis steps: Amplified reference gene primers provided the basis for estimating nucleated cell counts. TCRdb keeps only in-frame clones here, not all; method: immunoSEQ multiplex PCR. V, J and clone size derive from that table, while D and trimming were established from the DNA sequence. The sample carries tens of thousands of clones, roughly 90% recorded once. This sequence originates from a human donor in a cohort sampled during active COVID-19. Sequencing was carried out using peripheral blood. The V call is TRBV6-5, the J call TRBJ1-6; 9 nucleotides match TRBD1. CDR3 sequence (DNA): TGTGCCACTCGGGCCGGGACAGGGTCTTCACCCCTCCACTTT. It codes for CATRAGTGSSPLHF.